These 4 T cell receptor beta chains came from one sample sequenced in a study of OX40 agonist ivuxolimab in advanced cancers. The table came from immunoSEQ multiplex PCR; TCRdb's copy has only in-frame clones and leaves some out. In the table there are about 52,000 clones, under 95% of which are singletons. The source material was CD4+ or CD8+ T cells sorted from blood, sampled in a trial of the OX40 agonist ivuxolimab. All receptors come from an adult with an advanced solid tumor such as melanoma, head and neck, liver or kidney cancer.

The chain carries TRBV5-6 and TRBJ2-1; 9 bases are a match to TRBD2. The V and J ends lost 0 bases and 8 bases, in that order; junction bases with no gene match: 0. The CDR3 is made up of 13 amino acids. CDR1 and CDR2 (germline): SGHDT, YYEEEE. This chain's CDR3 is CASSLASGDEQFF. The CDR3 DNA is TGTGCCAGCAGCTTGGCTAGCGGGGATGAGCAGTTCTTC.

The V gene is TRBV28, the J gene TRBJ1-2; 7 bases agree with TRBD1. The V and J ends lost 7 bases and 6 bases, in that order; junction bases with no gene match: 17. Germline lookup yields CDR1 MDHEN and CDR2 SYDVKM. The CDR3 consists of 16 residues. This chain's CDR3 is CASTVSVWQGGDGYTF. The DNA of the CDR3 is TGTGCCAGCACAGTTTCGGTATGGCAGGGGGGGGATGGCTACACCTTC.

The chain links TRBV5-1 to TRBJ1-1; D gene ambiguous. CDR3 length: 14 amino acids. CDR1 and CDR2 (germline): SGHRS, YFSETQ. Between the trimmed V and J ends, which lost 4 bases and 0 bases, there was a span of 10 bases. The CDR3 DNA is TGCGCCAGCAGCCGCGGAGATTTGAACACTGAAGCTTTCTTT. This sequence encodes CASSRGDLNTEAFF.

The rearrangement uses TRBV10-3 and TRBJ2-3; D is uncertain. V was cut by 4 bases and J by 0 bases, with 8 bases left in between. This CDR3 is 14 amino acids long. Germline V gene lookup returns CDR1 ENHRY and CDR2 SYGVKD. CDR3 sequence (DNA): TGTGCCATCAGTGGGACCACTAGCACAGATACGCAGTATTTT. Residues: CAISGTTSTDTQYF.